This is a list of T cell receptor beta chains from one sample in a study of immune evolution from preneoplasia to lung adenocarcinoma. Measured with immunoSEQ multiplex PCR; TCRdb has only the in-frame clones, and not every one. The sample records a few thousand clones, over 60% being singletons. Sequenced material: FFPE adjacent normal lung tissue. Every receptor here comes from a person aged 60-79 years with lung adenocarcinoma. CDR3s include the opening cysteine and the closing phenylalanine or tryptophan. Fields, in order: CDR3 DNA, CDR3 protein, V gene, J gene, D gene, CDR3 length, clone size. A D gene is named only where the DNA matches it firmly. Clone size appears in some rows only: once, few, many, or a class for an expanded clone.

TGTGCCAGCAGTCCAGCGGACAGGGGGTACGACGAGCAGTACTTC	CASSPADRGYDEQYF	TRBV2	TRBJ2-7	TRBD1	15	few
TGTGCCAGCAGCTCCGCGGGGGCGGGCAATGAGCAGTTCTTC	CASSSAGAGNEQFF	TRBV11-2	TRBJ2-1	.	14	.
TGTGCCATCCGGGACAGGGGGCTTGAGACCCAGTACTTC	CAIRDRGLETQYF	TRBV10-3	TRBJ2-5	TRBD1	13	.
TGTGCCAGAAGCTTAATTACCCGCCATCATAGCAATCAGCCTCAGCATTTT	CARSLITRHHSNQPQHF	TRBV5-3	TRBJ1-5	.	17	.
TGCGCCAGCAGTCAATCGGCCCCGACTAGCGGGAGGCCCCACTCCTACGAGCAGTACTTC	CASSQSAPTSGRPHSYEQYF	TRBV23-1	TRBJ2-7	TRBD2	20	.
TGTGCCAGCAATATAGCGGGGGGTCTGAGCACAGATACGCAGTATTTT	CASNIAGGLSTDTQYF	TRBV7-9	TRBJ2-3	TRBD2	16	.
TGTGCCAGCAGCTTTGACAGGGCAGATACGCAGTATTTT	CASSFDRADTQYF	TRBV7-6	TRBJ2-3	TRBD1	13	.
TGTGCCAGTAGTCCCCTCTCCGACAGTAACAATCAGCCCCAGCATTTT	CASSPLSDSNNQPQHF	TRBV19	TRBJ1-5	.	16	.
TGCGCCAGCAGCCAAGCCGGCAGCACAGATACGCAGTATTTT	CASSQAGSTDTQYF	TRBV4-1	TRBJ2-3	.	14	.
TGTGCCAGCAGTGGTTCGAGGGGGCCCTACAATGAGCAGTTCTTC	CASSGSRGPYNEQFF	TRBV6-1	TRBJ2-1	TRBD1	15	.
TGTGCCAGCAGCGTTTTCGGGTGGGGGCAAGAGACCCAGTACTTC	CASSVFGWGQETQYF	TRBV9	TRBJ2-5	.	15	.
TGTGCCAGCAGCTTAATCTTGGCGGGTCTAGCCTCCCATGAGCAGTTCTTC	CASSLILAGLASHEQFF	TRBV7-2	TRBJ2-1	.	17	.
TGTGCCAGCAGCGCTAACAGCGGGCAGTACTTC	CASSANSGQYF	TRBV7-9	TRBJ2-7	.	11	.
TGTGCCAGCAGCCAAGATCTAGCGGGAGGGAGGAATGAGCAGTTCTTC	CASSQDLAGGRNEQFF	TRBV4-2	TRBJ2-1	TRBD2	16	.
TGTGCCTGGAGTCAACGTGGCTACACCTTC	CAWSQRGYTF	TRBV30	TRBJ1-2	.	10	once
TGTGCCAGCACGGCGAACACTGAAGCTTTCTTT	CASTANTEAFF	TRBV7-9	TRBJ1-1	.	11	.
TGTGCCAGCAGTTTCGATACAGGGGGTGAAAAACTGTTTTTT	CASSFDTGGEKLFF	TRBV6-6	TRBJ1-4	TRBD1	14	.
TGTGCCTGGAGTGTATGGACAGGGGCTAACACTGAAGCTTTCTTT	CAWSVWTGANTEAFF	TRBV30	TRBJ1-1	TRBD1	15	.
TGTGCCAGCAATCCGGGACAGGGCAACAATCAGCCCCAGCATTTT	CASNPGQGNNQPQHF	TRBV6-1	TRBJ1-5	TRBD1	15	.
TGCGCCAGCAGCCAAGGAGTGAACACTGAAGCTTTCTTT	CASSQGVNTEAFF	TRBV4-1	TRBJ1-1	.	13	few
TGTGCCTGGAGTGTAAACCAGGATTCACCCCTCCACTTT	CAWSVNQDSPLHF	TRBV30	TRBJ1-6	.	13	.
TGCAGCGTTAAGGGGGGTACAGGGGGCGACGAGCAGTACTTC	CSVKGGTGGDEQYF	TRBV29-1	TRBJ2-7	TRBD1	14	.
TGCGCCAGCAGCTTGGCAGGGGGGGCGAGAACTGAAGCTTTCTTT	CASSLAGGARTEAFF	TRBV5-1	TRBJ1-1	TRBD1	15	few
TGTGCCAGCAGCGTCGGGGGCAATGGCGAGCAGTACTTC	CASSVGGNGEQYF	TRBV9	TRBJ2-7	.	13	.
TGTGCCAGCAGTTTAAGACAAGGCGCCCATAACCCGGGAGTCCCCTACAATGAGCAGTTCTTC	CASSLRQGAHNPGVPYNEQFF	TRBV28	TRBJ2-1	.	21	.
TGTGCCAGCAGTTCACCAGGGGGTCATCAGCCCCAGCATTTT	CASSSPGGHQPQHF	TRBV27	TRBJ1-5	TRBD1	14	.
TGTGCCTGGAGTAGCGGAGGGAGGGACACCGGGGAGCTGTTTTTT	CAWSSGGRDTGELFF	TRBV30	TRBJ2-2	TRBD2	15	.
TGTGCCAGCAGTGTAGGGTACAGGGAGACCCAGTACTTC	CASSVGYRETQYF	TRBV2	TRBJ2-5	.	13	once
TGTGCCAGCAGCTTAGAAAGGAGGCGGGCCGGGGAGCTGTTTTTT	CASSLERRRAGELFF	TRBV11-2	TRBJ2-2	.	15	few
TGTGCCAGCAGTGACAACTATGGCTACACCTTC	CASSDNYGYTF	TRBV2	TRBJ1-2	.	11	.
TGTGCCTGGAGTGGACAGGATGAAGCTTTCTTT	CAWSGQDEAFF	TRBV30	TRBJ1-1	.	11	.
TGTGCCAGCAGTTTAGGGACAGCCTATGGCTACACCTTC	CASSLGTAYGYTF	TRBV28	TRBJ1-2	TRBD1	13	.
TGTGCCAGCAGCGCGGACAGGTTCCTTTTCTTC	CASSADRFLFF	TRBV7-9	TRBJ2-1	TRBD1	11	.
TGCGCCAGCAGCCAAGCCGGTCAGGTCCAAGAGACCCAGTACTTC	CASSQAGQVQETQYF	TRBV4-1	TRBJ2-5	.	15	few
TGTGCCAGCAGTTCACGAATAGGCGCCATCCAAGAGACCCAGTACTTC	CASSSRIGAIQETQYF	TRBV28	TRBJ2-5	.	16	few
TGTGCCAGCGACCGTCGTGGACATCCGAACACCGGGGAGCTGTTTTTT	CASDRRGHPNTGELFF	TRBV2	TRBJ2-2	.	16	.
TGCGCCAGCAGTCCTCCATGGACAGATTGTTCTGGAAACACCATATATTTT	CASSPPWTDCSGNTIYF	TRBV23-1	TRBJ1-3	.	17	.
TGTGCCAGCAACACTAACGGCGAGCAGTACTTC	CASNTNGEQYF	TRBV28	TRBJ2-7	.	11	.
TGTGCCAGCAGTTTGTCAGGGACGAACACTGAAGCTTTCTTT	CASSLSGTNTEAFF	TRBV6-5	TRBJ1-1	.	14	.
TGTGCCATCAGTTATGACAGGGGGGGCACTGAAGCTTTCTTT	CAISYDRGGTEAFF	TRBV10-3	TRBJ1-1	TRBD1	14	.